The source of this T cell receptor beta chain is a study of shared clonotypes between healthy human individuals. Findings and caveats of the study: Clonotypes that were shared across four donors made up about 4.5% of naive CD4 clonotypes.

With 2 bases removed from V and 5 bases from J, the gap between germline ends came to 8 bases. The length of the CDR3 is 13 residues. CDR1 is SGDLS, CDR2 YYNGEE, per germline. This clone was detected once. Its antigen is not known. Only CD45RO-negative cells positively selected for CCR7 counted as naive CD8 cells, so terminally differentiated effector memory CD45RA+ cells were excluded. Using immunoSEQ multiplex PCR, the repertoire was profiled, and TCRdb retains in-frame clones only, with some absent. The sample carries under 1 million clones, 80% to 95% recorded once. Specimen: naive CD8+ T cells sorted from blood. The chain has TRBV9 and TRBJ1-5, with D unresolved. The TCR comes from a man aged 25 to 45 in good health. In DNA, the CDR3 is TGTGCCAGCAGCGTGTTCGGGGATCAGCCCCAGCATTTT. Its translation is CASSVFGDQPQHF.